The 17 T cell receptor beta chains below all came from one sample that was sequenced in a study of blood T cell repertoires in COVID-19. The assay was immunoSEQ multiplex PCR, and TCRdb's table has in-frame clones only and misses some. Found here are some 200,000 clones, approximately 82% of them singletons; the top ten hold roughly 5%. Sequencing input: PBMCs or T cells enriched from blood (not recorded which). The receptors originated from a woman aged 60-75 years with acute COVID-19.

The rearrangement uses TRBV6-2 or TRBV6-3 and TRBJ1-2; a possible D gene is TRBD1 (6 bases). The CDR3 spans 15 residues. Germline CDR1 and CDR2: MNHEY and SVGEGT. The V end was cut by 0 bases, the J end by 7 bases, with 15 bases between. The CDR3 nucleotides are TGTGCCAGCAGTTACTCCCCCGGCAGGGGTATTGGCTACACCTTC. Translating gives CASSYSPGRGIGYTF.

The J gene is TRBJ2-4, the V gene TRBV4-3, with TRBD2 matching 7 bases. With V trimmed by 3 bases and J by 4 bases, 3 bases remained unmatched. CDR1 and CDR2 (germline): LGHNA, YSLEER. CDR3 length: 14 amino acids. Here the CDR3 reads CASSHREGKNIQYF. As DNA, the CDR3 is TGCGCCAGCAGCCATAGGGAGGGGAAAAACATTCAGTACTTC.

The CDR3 is CASSPVGGHFNSPLHF. In DNA, the CDR3 is TGTGCCAGCAGCCCAGTGGGGGGGCATTTTAATTCACCCCTCCACTTT. The rearrangement joins TRBV7-8 to TRBJ1-6; tentatively, D is TRBD1 (6 bases). The CDR3 runs to 16 residues. The germline V gene has CDR1 SGHVS and CDR2 FQNEAQ. The V end lost 5 bases, the J end lost 6 bases, and 17 bases lay between the germline ends.

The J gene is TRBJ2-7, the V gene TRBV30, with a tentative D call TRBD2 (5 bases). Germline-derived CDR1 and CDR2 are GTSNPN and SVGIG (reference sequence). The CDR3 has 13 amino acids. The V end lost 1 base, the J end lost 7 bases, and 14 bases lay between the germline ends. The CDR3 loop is CAWSGMDFTEQYV. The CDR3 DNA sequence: TGTGCCTGGAGTGGAATGGACTTCACAGAGCAGTACGTC.

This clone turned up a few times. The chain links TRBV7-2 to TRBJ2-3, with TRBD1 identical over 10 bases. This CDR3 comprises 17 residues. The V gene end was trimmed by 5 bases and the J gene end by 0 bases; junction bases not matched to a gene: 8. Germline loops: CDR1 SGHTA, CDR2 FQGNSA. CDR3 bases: TGTGCCAGCAGCCAGGGACAGGGGATTTCTAGCACAGATACGCAGTATTTT. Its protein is CASSQGQGISSTDTQYF.

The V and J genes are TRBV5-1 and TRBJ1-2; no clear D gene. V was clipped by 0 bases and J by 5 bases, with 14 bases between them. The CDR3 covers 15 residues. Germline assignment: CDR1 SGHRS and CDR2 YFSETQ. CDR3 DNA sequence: TGCGCCAGCAGCTTGGGGGCAGAAGTGGGTTATGGCTACACCTTC. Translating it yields CASSLGAEVGYGYTF.

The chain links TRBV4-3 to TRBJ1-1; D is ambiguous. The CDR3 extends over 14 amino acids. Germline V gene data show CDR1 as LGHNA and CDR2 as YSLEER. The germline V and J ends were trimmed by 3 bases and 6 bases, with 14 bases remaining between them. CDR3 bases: TGCGCCAGCAGCCATGGGCGGGGTTTTGCTGAAGCTTTCTTT. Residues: CASSHGRGFAEAFF.

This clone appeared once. The CDR3 bases are TGTGCCAGCAGCTTAGGCCGTCGGGGGGCGAGTGTAGATGAGCAGTTCTTC. Protein: CASSLGRRGASVDEQFF. This chain joins TRBV13 and TRBJ2-1, with D perhaps TRBD2 (7 bases). Germline loops: CDR1 PRHDT, CDR2 FYEKMQ (reference sequence). This CDR3 spans 17 amino acids. The V and J ends lost 0 bases and 8 bases respectively, with 20 bases between them.

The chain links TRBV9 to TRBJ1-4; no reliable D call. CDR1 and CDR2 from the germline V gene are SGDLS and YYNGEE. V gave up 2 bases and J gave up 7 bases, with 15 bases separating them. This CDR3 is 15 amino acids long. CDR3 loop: CASSVFYEGSEKLFF. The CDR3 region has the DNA TGTGCCAGCAGCGTCTTTTACGAAGGGAGTGAAAAACTGTTTTTT.

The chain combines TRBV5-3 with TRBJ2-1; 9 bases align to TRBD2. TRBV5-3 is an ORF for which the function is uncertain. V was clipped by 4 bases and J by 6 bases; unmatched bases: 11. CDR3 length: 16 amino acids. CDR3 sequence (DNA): TGTGCCAGAAGCGCGATGACTAGCGGAGTTGCCAATGAGCAGTTCTTC. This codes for CARSAMTSGVANEQFF.

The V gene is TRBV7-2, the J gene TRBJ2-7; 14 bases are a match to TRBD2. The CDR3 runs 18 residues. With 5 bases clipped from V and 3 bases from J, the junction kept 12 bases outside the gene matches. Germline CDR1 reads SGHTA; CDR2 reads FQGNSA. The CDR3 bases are TGTGCCAGCAGCCCCCGGGCGGGGACTAGCGGGAGAGGCTACGAGCAGTACTTC. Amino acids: CASSPRAGTSGRGYEQYF.

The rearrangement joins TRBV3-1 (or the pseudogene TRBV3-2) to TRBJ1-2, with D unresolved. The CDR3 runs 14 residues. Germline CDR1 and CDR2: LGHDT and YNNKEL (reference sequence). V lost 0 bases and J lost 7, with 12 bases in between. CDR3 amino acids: CASSQESATSGYTF. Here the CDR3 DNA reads TGTGCCAGCAGCCAAGAGTCCGCTACTTCTGGCTACACCTTC.

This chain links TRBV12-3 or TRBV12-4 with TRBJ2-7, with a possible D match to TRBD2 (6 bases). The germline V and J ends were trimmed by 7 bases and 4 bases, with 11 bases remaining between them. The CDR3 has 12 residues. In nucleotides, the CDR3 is TGTGCCAGCACCATCGCGGGGTACGAGCAGTACTTC. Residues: CASTIAGYEQYF.

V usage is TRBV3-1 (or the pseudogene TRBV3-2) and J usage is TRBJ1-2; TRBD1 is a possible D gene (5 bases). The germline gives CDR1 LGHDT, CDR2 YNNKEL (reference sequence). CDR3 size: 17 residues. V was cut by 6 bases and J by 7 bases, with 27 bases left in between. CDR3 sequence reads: CASRLTPGTFSGGGYTF. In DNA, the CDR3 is TGTGCCAGCAGGCTAACTCCCGGGACTTTCTCCGGAGGTGGCTACACCTTC.

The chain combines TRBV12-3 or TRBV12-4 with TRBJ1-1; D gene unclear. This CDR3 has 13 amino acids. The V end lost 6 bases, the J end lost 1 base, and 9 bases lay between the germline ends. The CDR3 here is CASRPQANTEAFF. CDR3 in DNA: TGTGCCAGCAGGCCCCAGGCGAACACTGAAGCTTTCTTT.

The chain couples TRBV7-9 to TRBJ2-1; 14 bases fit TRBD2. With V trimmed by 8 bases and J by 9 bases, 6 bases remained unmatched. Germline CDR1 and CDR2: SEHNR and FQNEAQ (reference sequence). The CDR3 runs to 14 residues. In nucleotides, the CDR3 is TGTGCCAGCGGGACTAGCGGGGGAAACATTGAGCAGTTCTTC. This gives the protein CASGTSGGNIEQFF. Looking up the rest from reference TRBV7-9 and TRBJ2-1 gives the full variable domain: DTGVSQNPRHKITKRGQNVTFRCDPISEHNRLYWYRQTLGQGPEFLTYFQNEAQLEKSRLLSDRFSAERPKGSFSTLEIQRTEQGDSAMYLCASGTSGGNIEQFFGPGTRLTVL.

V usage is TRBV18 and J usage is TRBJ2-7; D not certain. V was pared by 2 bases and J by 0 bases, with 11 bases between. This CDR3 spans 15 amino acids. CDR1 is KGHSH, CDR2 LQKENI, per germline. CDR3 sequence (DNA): TGTGCCAGCTCACCAGGTCCCGCTAGCTCCTACGAGCAGTACGTC. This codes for CASSPGPASSYEQYV.